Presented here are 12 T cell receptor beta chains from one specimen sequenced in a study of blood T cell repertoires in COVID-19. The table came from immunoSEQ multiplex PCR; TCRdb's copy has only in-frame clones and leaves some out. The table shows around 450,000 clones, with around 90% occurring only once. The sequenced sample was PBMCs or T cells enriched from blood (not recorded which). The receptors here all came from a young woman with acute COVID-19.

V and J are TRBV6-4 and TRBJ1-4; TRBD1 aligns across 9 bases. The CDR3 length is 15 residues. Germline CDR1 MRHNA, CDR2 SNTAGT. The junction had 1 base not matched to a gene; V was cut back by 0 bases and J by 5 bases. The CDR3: CASSDSGTGNEKLFF. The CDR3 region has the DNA TGTGCCAGCAGTGACTCTGGGACAGGGAATGAAAAACTGTTTTTT.

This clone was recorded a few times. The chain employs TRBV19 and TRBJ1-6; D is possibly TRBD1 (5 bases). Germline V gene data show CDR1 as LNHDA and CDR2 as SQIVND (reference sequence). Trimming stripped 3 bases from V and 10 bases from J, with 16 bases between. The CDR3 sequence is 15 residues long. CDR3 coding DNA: TGTGCCAGTAGTATTAAAGACAGTTCGAGATCACCCCTCCACTTT. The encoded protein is CASSIKDSSRSPLHF.

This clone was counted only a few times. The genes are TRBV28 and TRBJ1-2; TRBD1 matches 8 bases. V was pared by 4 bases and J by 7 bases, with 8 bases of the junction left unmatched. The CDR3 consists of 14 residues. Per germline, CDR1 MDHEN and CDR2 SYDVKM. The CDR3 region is CASSSGPTGVGYTF. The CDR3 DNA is TGTGCCAGCAGTTCGGGGCCGACAGGGGTTGGCTACACCTTC.

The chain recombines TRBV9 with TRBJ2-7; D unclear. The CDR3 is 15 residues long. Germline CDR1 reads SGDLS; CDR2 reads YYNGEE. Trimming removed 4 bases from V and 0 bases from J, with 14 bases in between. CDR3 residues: CASSPILGASYEQYF. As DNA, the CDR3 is TGTGCCAGCAGCCCAATTCTAGGAGCCTCCTACGAGCAGTACTTC.

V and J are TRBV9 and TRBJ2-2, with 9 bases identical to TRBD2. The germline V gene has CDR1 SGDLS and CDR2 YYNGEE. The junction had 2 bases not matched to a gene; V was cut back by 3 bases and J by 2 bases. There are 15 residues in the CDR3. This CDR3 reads CASSGGGANTGELFF. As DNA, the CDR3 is TGTGCCAGCAGCGGCGGGGGGGCAAACACCGGGGAGCTGTTTTTT.

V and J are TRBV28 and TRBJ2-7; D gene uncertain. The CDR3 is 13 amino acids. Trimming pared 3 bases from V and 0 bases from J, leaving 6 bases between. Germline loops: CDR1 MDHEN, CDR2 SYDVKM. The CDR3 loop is CASSLAASYEQYF. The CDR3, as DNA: TGTGCCAGCAGTTTGGCGGCCTCCTACGAGCAGTACTTC.

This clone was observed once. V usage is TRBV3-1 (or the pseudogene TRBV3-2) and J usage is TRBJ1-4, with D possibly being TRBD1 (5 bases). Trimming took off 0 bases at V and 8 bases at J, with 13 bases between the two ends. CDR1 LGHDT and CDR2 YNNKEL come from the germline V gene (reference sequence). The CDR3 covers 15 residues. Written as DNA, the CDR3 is TGTGCCAGCAGCCAAGAATTCCAGGGTTGGGAAAAACTGTTTTTT. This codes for CASSQEFQGWEKLFF.

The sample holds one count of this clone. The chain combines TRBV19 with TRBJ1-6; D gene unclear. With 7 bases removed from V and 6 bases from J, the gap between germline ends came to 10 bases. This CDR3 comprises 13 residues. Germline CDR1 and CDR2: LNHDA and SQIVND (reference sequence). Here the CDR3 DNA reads TGTGCCAGTATGACGGAGCCTAATTCACCCCTCCACTTT. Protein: CASMTEPNSPLHF.

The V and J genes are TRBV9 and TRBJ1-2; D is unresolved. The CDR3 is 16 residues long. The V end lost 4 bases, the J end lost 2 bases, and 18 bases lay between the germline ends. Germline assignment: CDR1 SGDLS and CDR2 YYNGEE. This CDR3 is CASSPRPDSSNYGYTF. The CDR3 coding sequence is TGTGCCAGCAGCCCCCGACCTGACTCGTCAAACTATGGCTACACCTTC.

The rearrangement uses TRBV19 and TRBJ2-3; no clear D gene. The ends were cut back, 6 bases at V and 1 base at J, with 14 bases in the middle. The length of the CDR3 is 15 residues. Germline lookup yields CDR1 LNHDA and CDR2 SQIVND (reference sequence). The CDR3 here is CASSGYVFGTDTQYF. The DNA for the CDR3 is TGTGCCAGTAGCGGGTACGTTTTCGGCACAGATACGCAGTATTTT.

The chain's CDR3 is CASSLLAGVEDTQYF. In DNA form, the CDR3 reads TGTGCCAGCAGTTTACTAGCGGGAGTAGAGGATACGCAGTATTTT. This chain joins TRBV28 and TRBJ2-3; 10 bases agree with TRBD2. This CDR3 is built from 15 residues. V was pared by 2 bases and J by 6 bases, with 5 bases of the junction left unmatched. Germline CDR1 and CDR2: MDHEN and SYDVKM.

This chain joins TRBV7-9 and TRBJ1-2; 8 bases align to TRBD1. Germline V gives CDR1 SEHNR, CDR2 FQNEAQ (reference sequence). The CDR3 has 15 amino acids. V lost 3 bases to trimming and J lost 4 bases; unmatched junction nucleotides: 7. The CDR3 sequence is CASSLDRAILYGYTF. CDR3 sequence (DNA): TGTGCCAGCAGCTTGGACAGGGCAATCCTCTATGGCTACACCTTC.